This T cell receptor beta chain was retrieved from a study of T cells in Graves' hyperthyroidism and ophthalmopathy. Patients showing uncontrolled infection, other autoimmune disease, pregnancy or lactation were ineligible. Diagnoses used clinical symptoms, serum thyroxine and TRAb, thyroid ultrasound and orbital computed tomography. RNA transcripts were the template for amplifying TCR beta CDR3 regions. Researchers ran a first-round RT-PCR on the TCR CDR3 using the HTBI primer set. TCRdb used MiXCR to reprocess the multiplex PCR reads, holding one entry per CDR3 protein. In the table there are more than 550,000 distinct CDR3 sequences, roughly 46% of which are singletons. Notes on this clonotype: This may be a read error: a much more frequent sequence differs by one nucleotide.

The source of this sequence is an adult man with Graves' disease, either hyperthyroidism or ophthalmopathy (not recorded which). Sequenced input: peripheral blood or thyroid tissue (not recorded which).

For the CDR3, the DNA is TGTGCCAGCAGCTTACTAGCGGAACAAGAGACCCAGTACTTC. Translating it yields CASSLLAEQETQYF. The V gene is TRBV7-9, the J gene TRBJ2-5; 7 nucleotides line up with TRBD2. Trimming at V came to 2 bases and at J to 2 bases, leaving 2 bases not matched to a gene. CDR1 is SEHNR and CDR2 is FQNEAQ in the germline V gene (reference sequence). The CDR3 runs 14 residues.